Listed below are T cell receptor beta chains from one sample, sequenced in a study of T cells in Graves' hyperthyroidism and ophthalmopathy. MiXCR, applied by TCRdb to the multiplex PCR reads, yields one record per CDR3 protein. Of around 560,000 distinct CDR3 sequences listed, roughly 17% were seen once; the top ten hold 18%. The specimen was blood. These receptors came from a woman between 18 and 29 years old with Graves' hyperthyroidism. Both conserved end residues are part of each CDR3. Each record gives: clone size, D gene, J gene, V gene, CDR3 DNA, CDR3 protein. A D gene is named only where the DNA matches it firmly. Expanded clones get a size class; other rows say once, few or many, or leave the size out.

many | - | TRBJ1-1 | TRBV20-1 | TGCAGTGCTAGACCCATTCGGACAGCCTCCACTGAAGCTTTCTTT | CSARPIRTASTEAFF
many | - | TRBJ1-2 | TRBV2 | TGTGCCAGCAGCGTAAAGAACTATGGCTACACCTTC | CASSVKNYGYTF
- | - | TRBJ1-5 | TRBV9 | TGTGCCAGCAGCGCCTCGCAGGGGAATCAGCCCCAGCATTTT | CASSASQGNQPQHF
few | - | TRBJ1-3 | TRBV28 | TGTGCCAGCGCCACAGGGAATCCTGGAAACACCATATATTTT | CASATGNPGNTIYF
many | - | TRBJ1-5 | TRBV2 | TGTGCCAGCAGCTTGGGACGGTTCAATCAGCCCCAGCATTTT | CASSLGRFNQPQHF
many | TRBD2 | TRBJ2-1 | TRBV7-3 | TGTGCCAGCAGCGAGGGTACTAGCGGGGGTTACAATGAGCAGTTCTTC | CASSEGTSGGYNEQFF
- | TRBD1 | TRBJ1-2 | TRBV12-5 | TGTGCTAGTGGTTTGGACAGGGGAGGCTATGGCTACACCTTC | CASGLDRGGYGYTF
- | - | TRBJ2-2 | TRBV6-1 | TGTGCCAGCAGTCGTTTTTCGGGCAACACCGGGGAGCTGTTTTTT | CASSRFSGNTGELFF
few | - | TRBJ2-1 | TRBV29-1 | TGCAGCGTTGATGAGTTAGAGCAGTTCTTC | CSVDELEQFF
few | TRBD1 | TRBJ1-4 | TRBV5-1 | TGCGCCAGCAGTCAACAGGGGGCAAGTGAAAAACTGTTTTTT | CASSQQGASEKLFF
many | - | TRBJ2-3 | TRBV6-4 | TGTGCCAGCAGTGGGCTAGATCCGGATACGCAGTATTTT | CASSGLDPDTQYF
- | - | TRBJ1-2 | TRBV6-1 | TGTGCCAGCAGGCCCGGGACACTCACTAACTATGGCTACACCTTC | CASRPGTLTNYGYTF
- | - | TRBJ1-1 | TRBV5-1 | TGCGCCAGCAGCTTAGACACTAGGAACACTGAAGCTTTCTTT | CASSLDTRNTEAFF
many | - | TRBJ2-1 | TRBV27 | TGTGCCAGCAGTTTATTCGCCCAGGCTAATGAGCAGTTCTTC | CASSLFAQANEQFF
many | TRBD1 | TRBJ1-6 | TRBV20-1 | TGCAGTGCTAGCCGCCGGACAGGCAATTCACCCCTCCACTTT | CSASRRTGNSPLHF
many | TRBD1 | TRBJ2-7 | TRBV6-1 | TGTGCCAGCAGCGCGGACAGGGGCGGCGAGCAGTACTTC | CASSADRGGEQYF
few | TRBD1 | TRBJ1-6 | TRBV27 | TGTGCCAGCAGTCCTTGGACAGGGACGGGTTTGGGTAATTCACCCCTCCACTTT | CASSPWTGTGLGNSPLHF
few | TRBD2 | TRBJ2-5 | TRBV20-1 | TGCAGTGCTGTAGCGGGCCAAGAGACCCAGTACTTC | CSAVAGQETQYF
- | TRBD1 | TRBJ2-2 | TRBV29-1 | TGCAGCGTTTCAACAGGGGCCGGGGAGCTGTTTTTT | CSVSTGAGELFF
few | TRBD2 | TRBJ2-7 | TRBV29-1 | TGCAGCGGAGGGGCGGCGGGGGGAGAGCAGTACTTC | CSGGAAGGEQYF
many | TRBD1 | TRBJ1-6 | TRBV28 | TGTGCCAGCAGTTCGGGACAGCTTAATTCACCCCTCCACTTT | CASSSGQLNSPLHF
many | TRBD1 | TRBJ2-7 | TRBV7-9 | TGTGCCAGCAGTCCGGGACAGCAGTCCTACGAGCAGTACTTC | CASSPGQQSYEQYF
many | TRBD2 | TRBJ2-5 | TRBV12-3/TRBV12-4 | TGTGCCAGCAGTCCTTCGGGACTAGCGGGGGCCTACCCCCAAGAGACCCAGTACTTC | CASSPSGLAGAYPQETQYF
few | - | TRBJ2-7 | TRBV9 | TGTGCCAGCAGCCAAGGATCGTGGGGTGTTGCCTACGAGCAGTACTTC | CASSQGSWGVAYEQYF
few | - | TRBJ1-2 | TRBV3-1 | TGTGCCAGCAGCCAAGTATACGGCCAGTCCTATGGCTACACCTTC | CASSQVYGQSYGYTF